A single sample gave rise to the 25 T cell receptor beta chains below, sequenced in a study of technical replicates of blood from a handful of donors. Assay: immunoSEQ multiplex PCR; the TCRdb copy retains only in-frame clones and omits some. In the table there are around 50,000 clones, about 96% of which are singletons. Input material: T cells isolated from PBMCs. The source is a human donor in good health.

This chain joins TRBV7-9 and TRBJ2-1; TRBD2 aligns across 12 bases. This CDR3 contains 16 residues. Trimming took 4 bases from V and 6 from J; bases not matched to a gene: 7. Germline V gene sequence: CDR1 SEHNR, CDR2 FQNEAQ (reference sequence). The CDR3 nucleotides are TGTGCCAGCAGCTCAACCATGACTAGCGGGAGCAATGAGCAGTTCTTC. Protein product: CASSSTMTSGSNEQFF.

The V and J genes are TRBV6-5 and TRBJ1-2; 10 positions match TRBD1. Germline assignment: CDR1 MNHEY and CDR2 SVGAGI. V shed 10 bases, J shed 5 bases, and the junction held 7 bases outside the gene matches. This CDR3 is built from 13 residues. The chain's CDR3 is CATLGQGRYGYTF. The CDR3 DNA sequence: TGTGCCACCCTGGGACAGGGGAGGTATGGCTACACCTTC.

V gene TRBV6-1 combines with J gene TRBJ1-1; D is possibly TRBD1 (5 bases). The V gene's germline CDR1 is MNHNS and CDR2 SASEGT. Trimming shortened V by 2 bases and J by 1 base, and 8 bases separated the two germline ends. There are 14 residues in the CDR3. The CDR3 here is CASSEKQENTEAFF. CDR3 DNA: TGTGCCAGCAGTGAAAAACAGGAGAACACTGAAGCTTTCTTT.

The chain's CDR3 is CASSDFAASSGSPLEQYF. The CDR3 DNA is TGTGCCAGCAGTGATTTCGCAGCTTCTAGCGGGAGCCCTCTCGAGCAGTACTTC. The chain recombines TRBV2 with TRBJ2-7, with 10 bases lining up with TRBD2. With V trimmed by 3 bases and J by 6 bases, 17 bases remained unmatched. The germline V gene has CDR1 SNHLY and CDR2 FYNNEI. The length of the CDR3 is 18 residues.

This chain joins TRBV4-3 and TRBJ1-5; D might be TRBD1 (5 bases). Trimming shortened V by 2 bases and J by 5 bases, and 10 bases separated the two germline ends. CDR3 length: 14 residues. Per the germline V gene, CDR1 is LGHNA and CDR2 is YSLEER. The CDR3 is CASSQTGGDQPQHF. The CDR3 region has the DNA TGCGCCAGCAGCCAAACCGGAGGGGATCAGCCCCAGCATTTT.

This clone was recorded once. This chain uses TRBV5-1 with TRBJ2-1, with TRBD1 matching 7 bases. The CDR3 is made up of 13 amino acids. Germline trimming cut 6 bases from V and 9 bases from J; bases unmatched to any gene: 9. Germline loops: CDR1 SGHRS, CDR2 YFSETQ. CDR3 nucleotide sequence: TGCGCCAGCAATCATCAGGGGGAGATTGAGCAGTTCTTC. Protein product: CASNHQGEIEQFF.

This clone was seen once. V usage is TRBV27 and J usage is TRBJ2-7, with a tentative D call TRBD1 (6 bases). Trimming removed 3 bases from V and 3 bases from J, with 12 bases in between. CDR3 length: 14 residues. The V gene's germline CDR1 is MNHEY and CDR2 SMNVEV (reference sequence). DNA for the CDR3: TGTGCCAGCAGTTTTACGACAGGTATCTACGAGCAGTACTTC. It encodes CASSFTTGIYEQYF.

The rearrangement links TRBV7-9 to TRBJ2-2, with 8 bases matching TRBD1. Germline V gene data show CDR1 as SEHNR and CDR2 as FQNEAQ (reference sequence). V was pared by 11 bases and J by 6 bases, with 11 bases of the junction left unmatched. CDR3 length: 14 amino acids. The DNA of the CDR3 is TGTGCCGACATGGACAGGGAAAAATCCGGGGAGCTGTTTTTT. Translating gives CADMDREKSGELFF.

This chain uses TRBV14 with TRBJ2-1; 7 bases agree with TRBD2. With 1 base clipped from V and 9 bases from J, the junction kept 9 bases outside the gene matches. Germline CDR1 is SGHDN and CDR2 is FVKESK. The CDR3 runs 15 residues. The CDR3 protein is CASSQASRTSLEQFF. As DNA, the CDR3 is TGTGCCAGCAGCCAAGCCTCTCGGACTAGTCTTGAGCAGTTCTTC.

The CDR3, as DNA: TGTGCCAGCATTTCGGTAGGGGTACAGTTCGAAAAACTGTTTTTT. It specifies CASISVGVQFEKLFF. This chain links TRBV28 with TRBJ1-4, with D possibly TRBD1 on 5 matching bases. The CDR3 is made up of 15 amino acids. Deletions cut 7 bases from V and 8 bases from J, with 20 bases between. Germline V gene data show CDR1 as MDHEN and CDR2 as SYDVKM.

The chain couples TRBV2 to TRBJ2-1, with 7 nucleotides matching TRBD2. V shed 3 bases, J shed 12 bases, and the junction held 14 bases outside the gene matches. The CDR3 has 15 residues. Germline V lookup: CDR1 SNHLY, CDR2 FYNNEI. As DNA, the CDR3 is TGTGCCAGCAGTGATATTCTAGCGGCATCCCGTGCGCAGTTCTTC. It specifies CASSDILAASRAQFF.

This clone was counted once. The chain couples TRBV11-2 to TRBJ2-7, with 9 bases aligning to TRBD2. V was pared by 5 bases and J by 6 bases, with 14 bases of the junction left unmatched. There are 16 residues in the CDR3. Germline CDR1 reads SGHAT; CDR2 reads FQNNGV. CDR3 in amino acids: CASSPSRGRAPGEQYF. DNA of the CDR3: TGTGCCAGCAGCCCCTCCCGCGGGAGGGCACCCGGCGAGCAGTACTTC. Together with reference TRBV11-2 and TRBJ2-7, the CDR3 gives the full variable domain: EAGVAQSPRYKIIEKRQSVAFWCNPISGHATLYWYQQILGQGPKLLIQFQNNGVVDDSQLPKDRFSAERLKGVDSTLKIQPAKLEDSAVYLCASSPSRGRAPGEQYFGPGTRLTVT.

The rearrangement uses TRBV2 and TRBJ1-1; D is undetermined. Trimming cost V 7 bases and J 1 base, with 10 bases left between them. Per germline, CDR1 SNHLY and CDR2 FYNNEI. The CDR3 contains 13 residues. CDR3 coding DNA: TGTGCCAGCACCCCGGCGGGGAACACTGAAGCTTTCTTT. This translates into CASTPAGNTEAFF.

This clone showed up just once. This chain joins TRBV9 and TRBJ2-2; D possibly corresponds to TRBD2 (6 bases). The V and J ends lost 0 bases and 0 bases respectively, with 9 bases between them. The CDR3 runs to 16 residues. CDR1 and CDR2 (germline): SGDLS, YYNGEE. In DNA, the CDR3 is TGTGCCAGCAGCGTAGAGGGAGGCGCGAACACCGGGGAGCTGTTTTTT. Encoded protein: CASSVEGGANTGELFF. Using reference TRBV9 and TRBJ2-2 for the parts outside the CDR3, the full variable domain is DSGVTQTPKHLITATGQRVTLRCSPRSGDLSVYWYQQSLDQGLQFLIQYYNGEERAKGNILERFSAQQFPDLHSELNLSSLELGDSALYFCASSVEGGANTGELFFGEGSRLTVL.

The J gene is TRBJ2-7, the V gene TRBV7-2; 8 bases are shared with TRBD1. The germline V gene encodes CDR1 SGHTA and CDR2 FQGNSA. V shed 5 bases and J 4 bases; nucleotides not matched to a gene: 10. The CDR3 runs 15 residues. In DNA, the CDR3 is TGTGCCAGCAGCCTAACTACAGGGGGTCGGTACGAGCAGTACTTC. This codes for CASSLTTGGRYEQYF.

The rearrangement uses TRBV9 and TRBJ1-1; D perhaps matches TRBD1 (5 bases). Germline values: CDR1 SGDLS, CDR2 YYNGEE. V lost 0 bases, J lost 3 bases, and 15 bases lay in between. The CDR3 extends over 16 amino acids. CDR3 in DNA: TGTGCCAGCAGCGTAGGGGCTTGGGGCATGGACACTGAAGCTTTCTTT. The encoded protein is CASSVGAWGMDTEAFF.

The chain has TRBV5-1 and TRBJ2-7; possible D gene TRBD2, 5 bases. This CDR3 contains 12 residues. Germline values: CDR1 SGHRS, CDR2 YFSETQ. V was shortened by 7 bases and J by 5 bases, with 13 bases between the two germline ends. The CDR3 sequence is CASSLKRDEQYF. In DNA, the CDR3 is TGCGCCAGCTCCTTGAAGAGGGACGAGCAGTACTTC.

The V call is TRBV4-1, the J call TRBJ1-1; 7 bases line up with TRBD1. Germline lookup yields CDR1 MGHRA and CDR2 YSYEKL. V was clipped by 4 bases and J by 5 bases; unmatched bases: 13. CDR3 length: 16 residues. CDR3 in amino acids: CASSRYRQGGGTEAFF. CDR3 in DNA: TGCGCCAGCAGCCGATATCGACAGGGCGGTGGGACTGAAGCTTTCTTT.

A single count supports this clone. The chain employs TRBV7-9 and TRBJ2-3, with 10 nucleotides matching TRBD2. CDR1 is SEHNR and CDR2 is FQNEAQ in the germline V gene (reference sequence). The CDR3 spans 16 residues. V dropped 4 bases and J dropped 10; count of bases not matched to a gene: 14. DNA of the CDR3: TGTGCCAGCAGCTCGACCGGGACTAGCGAAAACATTGCGCAGTATTTT. It encodes CASSSTGTSENIAQYF.

This sequence joins TRBV27 and TRBJ2-7, with D possibly matching TRBD2 (6 bases). CDR3 size: 13 residues. Germline V gives CDR1 MNHEY, CDR2 SMNVEV (reference sequence). Trimming left V 0 bases short and J 7 bases short, with 10 bases between. The CDR3 spells CASSLSRGWEQYF. The CDR3 DNA sequence: TGTGCCAGCAGTTTATCCCGGGGGTGGGAGCAGTACTTC.

This rearrangement joins TRBV6-5 to TRBJ2-5; tentative D call: TRBD1 (6 bases). CDR1 and CDR2 (germline): MNHEY, SVGAGI. The CDR3 contains 15 residues. Trimming pared 5 bases from V and 6 bases from J, leaving 19 bases between. The CDR3 nucleotides read TGTGCCAGCAGTCCTCCTCCAGGGGATTGGCAGACCCAGTACTTC. Its translation: CASSPPPGDWQTQYF.

The genes are TRBV7-9 and TRBJ2-1, with a weak D call TRBD2 (5 bases). V lost 3 bases to trimming and J lost 9 bases, with 18 bases between them. This CDR3 is built from 15 residues. In germline, CDR1 is SEHNR, CDR2 FQNEAQ (reference sequence). CDR3 residues: CASSFSRKDEGEQFF. The CDR3 nucleotides read TGTGCCAGCAGCTTCTCTAGAAAGGATGAGGGTGAGCAGTTCTTC.

The V call is TRBV9, the J call TRBJ2-7; D remains unclear. The CDR3 is made up of 16 amino acids. V was cut by 0 bases and J by 0 bases, with 13 bases left in between. Germline loops: CDR1 SGDLS, CDR2 YYNGEE. The CDR3 loop is CASSVASAGDSYEQYF. DNA of the CDR3: TGTGCCAGCAGCGTAGCTTCCGCAGGCGACTCCTACGAGCAGTACTTC.

The J gene is TRBJ2-1, the V gene TRBV6-5, with a tentative D call TRBD1 (5 bases). The germline V gene has CDR1 MNHEY and CDR2 SVGAGI. With 4 bases removed from V and 7 bases from J, the gap between germline ends came to 11 bases. This CDR3 is 13 amino acids long. CDR3 in DNA: TGTGCCAGCAGTTGGGGCCGTCTAAATGAGCAGTTCTTC. It is translated as CASSWGRLNEQFF.

This clone was seen once. V gene TRBV27 combines with J gene TRBJ2-1, with 12 bases that match TRBD2. Germline values: CDR1 MNHEY, CDR2 SMNVEV (reference sequence). CDR3 size: 15 residues. Unmatched junction bases numbered 3, after V lost 5 bases and J lost 4 bases. The CDR3 DNA reads TGTGCCAGCAGTGACACTAGCGGGGGGTACAATGAGCAGTTCTTC. Protein: CASSDTSGGYNEQFF.